The sequence of this T cell receptor beta chain was determined in a study of shared clonotypes between healthy human individuals (dated by TCRdb to 2020 to 2021). As for the study more broadly: A few men and a couple of women, aged 18 to 49 years, made up the cohort. For each donor, three plates each were used for CD4 naive and CD4 memory, two plates were used for CD8 naive, and one plate was used for CD8 memory. Blood TCR repertoires of about 5 healthy adults were deeply sequenced to estimate repertoire size and the extent of clonotype sharing between individuals. To increase sequencing depth and limit assay-specific biases, TCR repertoire library preparation and sequencing were carried out by different laboratories using diverse techniques. Between about 0.9 and 8.9 billion PBMCs per donor were obtained by leukapheresis. The full study reports these points: Only blood was sampled, and tissue TCR repertoires likely differ from those in blood. Higher generation probabilities were observed for clonotypes shared by all four sorted-subset donors than for non-shared clonotypes. Naive subsets generally had larger estimated clonotype richness than memory subsets. Pairwise subsampling led to the expectation that sequencing depth would affect the degree of clonotype sharing among donors. Because the study included a small number of donors, the genetic and exposure-history diversity represented was limited. Incomplete sequencing was indicated by rarefaction of sorted-subset datasets, despite the large sequencing depth. Approximately 4.8% of naive CD4, around 3.6% of naive CD8, around 2.3% of memory CD4, and approximately 0.4% of memory CD8 clonotypes were shared across several donors.

Measured from the cysteine to the phenylalanine, the CDR3 is 15 residues long. Only the CDR3 region is kept as DNA, spanning 45 bases read in frame from base 1. At the junction V is shortened by 3 bases and J by 4 bases; bases outside the gene matches: 9. CDR1 and CDR2, per the germline V gene, are SQVTM and ANQGSEA. TCR CDR3 regions were amplified from genomic DNA by multiplex PCR using the deep immunoSEQ assay. For each cell subset, the extracted genomic DNA was distributed evenly across all wells of several immunoSEQ 96-well plates, and each plate served as one replicate. For sorted subsets, each replicate PCR was loaded with about 0.2 ug genomic DNA, equivalent to 30,000 or so T cell genomes. Purified libraries were measured with a Qubit 3.0 fluorometer, size-checked on a Bioanalyzer 2100, and measured again with the KAPA Library Quantification kit. Each immunoSEQ 96-well plate was sequenced on its own single-read 150-cycle Illumina NextSeq 550 flow cell. Turning to the authors' computational methods: The immunoSEQ output contained only junctional sequences without quality scores, so filtering could not match that applied to full-length reads. Sequences were annotated with PyIR, a Python wrapper for IgBLAST v1.9, and V/J genes and CDR3 were assigned using IMGT germline references. Reads with weak V/J assignments (E-value above 1e-6), missing CDR3, stop codons, out-of-frame junctions, or ambiguous translated residues were removed. A V3J clonotype was defined by an identical inferred V gene, J gene, and CDR3 amino acid sequence. Percentage overlap between repertoires was calculated by dividing the number of shared unique clonotypes by the size of the smaller repertoire. Richness of each repertoire was evaluated using RTK rarefaction, the Chao1 estimator, and Recon v2.1 estimates of unobserved clonotypes. OLGA was used to compute generation probabilities for all TCRbeta clonotypes that the gDNA method yielded from a handful of donors. This is the immuneACCESS table as TCRdb keeps it, with only in-frame sequences that have V and J called. A part of the clones is gone; compared with another copy, unresolved V genes explain less than half, and the rest is unexplained. That table furnishes V, J and clone size, whereas the DNA furnished D and trimming. The sample has around 2,000,000 clones on record, about 93% of them singletons. The ten biggest clones cover 1.5% to 2% of the sample.

CD8 naive samples were CD45RO-negative cells positively selected for CCR7, giving a CD45RA+CCR7+ population that excluded TemRA cells. The donors were healthy, HIV-negative adults with no recently reported acute infections or vaccinations. Every donor was a Caucasian adult residing in Nashville, Tennessee, USA. Blood was obtained by leukapheresis, after which PBMCs were separated by Ficoll-Histopaque density gradient centrifugation and cryopreserved in liquid nitrogen vapor phase. Analytical flow cytometry was used to check the purity and quantity of each magnetically sorted T cell population. Genomic DNA was isolated from each sorted fraction and quantified by UV absorbance on a Nanodrop 2000c. As to this clone: It has no known antigen specificity. No qualities accompany the bases; no much larger clone lies one base away.

This chain joins TRBV29-1 to TRBJ2-1; TRBD1 matches 7 bases in the middle. The sequenced material came from naive CD8+ T cells from PBMCs. Explained via the paper, the cell subset or site label denotes: CD45RA+CCR7+. The sequence came from a man aged 18 to 30 in good health. Some clones in this sample may be carry-over from other donors' samples. Here the CDR3 is given as CSVEGDSLSYNEQFF. The DNA sequence is given as TGCAGCGTTGAGGGGGACAGCCTTTCTTACAATGAGCAGTTCTTC.